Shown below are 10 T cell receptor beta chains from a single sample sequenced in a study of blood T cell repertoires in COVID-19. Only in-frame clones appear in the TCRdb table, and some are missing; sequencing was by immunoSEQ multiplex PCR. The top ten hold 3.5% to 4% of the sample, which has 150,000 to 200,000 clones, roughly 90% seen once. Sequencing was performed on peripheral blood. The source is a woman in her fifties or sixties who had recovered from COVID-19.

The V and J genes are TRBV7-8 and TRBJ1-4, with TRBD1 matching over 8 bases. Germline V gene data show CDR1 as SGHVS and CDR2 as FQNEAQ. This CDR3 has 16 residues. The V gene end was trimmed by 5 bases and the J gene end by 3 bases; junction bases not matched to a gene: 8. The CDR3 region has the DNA TGTGCCAGCAGCGAACAGGGGGGAAGTGCTAATGAAAAACTGTTTTTT. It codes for CASSEQGGSANEKLFF.

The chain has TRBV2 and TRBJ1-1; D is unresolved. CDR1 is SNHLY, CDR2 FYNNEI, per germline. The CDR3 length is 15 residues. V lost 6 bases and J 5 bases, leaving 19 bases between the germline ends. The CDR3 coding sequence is TGTGCCAGCAGCCCGCTCAAGGAACGGAGGACTGAAGCTTTCTTT. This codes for CASSPLKERRTEAFF.

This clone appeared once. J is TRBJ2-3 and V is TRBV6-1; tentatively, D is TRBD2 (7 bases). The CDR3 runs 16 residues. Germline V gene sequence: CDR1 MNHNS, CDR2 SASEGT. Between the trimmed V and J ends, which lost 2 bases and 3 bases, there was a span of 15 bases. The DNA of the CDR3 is TGTGCCAGCAGTGAAAGTCGGGGGGCGGGGACAGATACGCAGTATTTT. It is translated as CASSESRGAGTDTQYF.

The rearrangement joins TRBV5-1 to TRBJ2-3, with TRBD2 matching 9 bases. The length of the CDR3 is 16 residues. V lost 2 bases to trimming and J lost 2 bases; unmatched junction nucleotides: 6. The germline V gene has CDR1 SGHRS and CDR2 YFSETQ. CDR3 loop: CASSFAASGATDTQYF. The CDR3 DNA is TGCGCCAGCAGCTTCGCAGCTAGCGGGGCCACAGATACGCAGTATTTT.

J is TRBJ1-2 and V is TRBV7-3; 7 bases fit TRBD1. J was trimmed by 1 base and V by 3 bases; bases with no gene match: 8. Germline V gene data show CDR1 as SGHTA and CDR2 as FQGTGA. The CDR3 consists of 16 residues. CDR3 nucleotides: TGTGCCAGCAGCTTGACCGGGACAGACGTTAACTATGGCTACACCTTC. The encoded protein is CASSLTGTDVNYGYTF.

In DNA, the CDR3 is TGTGCCAGCAGAGGGACAGGCGACTATGGCTACACCTTC. It translates to CASRGTGDYGYTF. This chain connects TRBV27 to TRBJ1-2; TRBD1 matches 8 bases. The CDR3 is 13 amino acids. Trimming cost V 6 bases and J 3 bases; bases outside gene matches: 3. Germline V CDR1 and CDR2: MNHEY, SMNVEV (reference sequence).

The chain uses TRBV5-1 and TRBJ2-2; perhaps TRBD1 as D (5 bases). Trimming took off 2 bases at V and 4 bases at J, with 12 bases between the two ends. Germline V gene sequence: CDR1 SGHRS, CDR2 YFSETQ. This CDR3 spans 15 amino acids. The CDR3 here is CASSFPARGTGELFF. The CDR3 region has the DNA TGCGCCAGCAGCTTTCCTGCAAGGGGCACCGGGGAGCTGTTTTTT.

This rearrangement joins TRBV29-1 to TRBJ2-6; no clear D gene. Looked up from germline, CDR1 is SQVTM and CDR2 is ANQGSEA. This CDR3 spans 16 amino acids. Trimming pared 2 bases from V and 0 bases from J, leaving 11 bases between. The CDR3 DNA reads TGCAGCGTTGAAACTGATCTTAACTCTGGGGCCAACGTCCTGACTTTC. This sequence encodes CSVETDLNSGANVLTF.

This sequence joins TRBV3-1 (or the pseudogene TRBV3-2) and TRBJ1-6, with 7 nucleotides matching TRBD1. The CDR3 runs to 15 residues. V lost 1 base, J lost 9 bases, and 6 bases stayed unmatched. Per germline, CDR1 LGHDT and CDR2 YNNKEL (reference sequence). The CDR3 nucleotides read TGTGCCAGCAGCCAAGCCCTAGGGGGCGTTTCACCCCTCCACTTT. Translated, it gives CASSQALGGVSPLHF.

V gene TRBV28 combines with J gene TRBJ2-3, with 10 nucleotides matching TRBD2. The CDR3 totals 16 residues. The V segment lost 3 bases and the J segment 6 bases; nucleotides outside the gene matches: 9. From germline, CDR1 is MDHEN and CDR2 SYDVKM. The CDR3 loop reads CASSFSGGSTVDTQYF. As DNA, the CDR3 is TGTGCCAGCAGTTTTAGCGGGGGGAGTACGGTTGATACGCAGTATTTT.